The 5 T cell receptor beta chains presented below share a single source sample, sequenced in a study of long-term antiretroviral therapy in people with HIV. This was the immunoSEQ v3.0 assay at survey level. Profiling relied on immunoSEQ multiplex PCR, and the TCRdb table lists in-frame clones only, not all of them. Here the sample spans tens of thousands of clones, approximately 81% being singletons. The source was unsorted PBMCs, collected just over 2.7 years before starting antiretroviral therapy. These receptors came from a woman in her twenties or thirties with HIV.

The rearrangement joins TRBV27 to TRBJ2-5; D uncertain. The CDR3 has 14 residues. Germline loops: CDR1 MNHEY, CDR2 SMNVEV (reference sequence). V was clipped by 5 bases and J by 0 bases, with 10 bases between them. The DNA of the CDR3 is TGTGCCAGCAGTCGCCGTAGGTACCAAGAGACCCAGTACTTC. It encodes CASSRRRYQETQYF.

This chain uses TRBV19 with TRBJ1-1; D perhaps matches TRBD1 (5 bases). Trimming took 7 bases from V and 4 from J, leaving 13 bases between them. There are 13 residues in the CDR3. Germline lookup yields CDR1 LNHDA and CDR2 SQIVND (reference sequence). The CDR3 coding sequence is TGTGCCAGTACCGGTGGGGGGGGCACTGAAGCTTTCTTT. Translated, it gives CASTGGGGTEAFF.

This clone was recorded once. This chain links TRBV2 with TRBJ2-1, with D unclear. The CDR3 loop spans 12 amino acids. Germline CDR1 and CDR2: SNHLY and FYNNEI. The CDR3: CATKLEHNEQFF. CDR3 nucleotide sequence: TGTGCAACGAAGTTGGAGCACAATGAGCAGTTCTTC.

The V call is TRBV18, the J call TRBJ2-3; 9 positions agree with TRBD1. CDR3 length: 17 residues. Germline CDR1 reads KGHSH; CDR2 reads LQKENI. The junction had 9 bases not matched to a gene; V was cut back by 4 bases and J by 1 base. The DNA for the CDR3 is TGTGCCAGCTCACTTGGCGGGACAGGGTCCGGCACAGATACGCAGTATTTT. Its translation is CASSLGGTGSGTDTQYF.

The CDR3 region is CASSAGTGGDTQYF. The CDR3 nucleotides read TGTGCCAGCAGCGCCGGGACAGGGGGAGATACGCAGTATTTT. This chain connects TRBV6-5 to TRBJ2-3; 11 bases fit TRBD1. Germline CDR1 and CDR2: MNHEY and SVGAGI. The CDR3 totals 14 residues. Trimming at V came to 6 bases and at J to 5 bases, leaving 4 bases not matched to a gene.